The rows below give T cell receptor beta chains drawn from one sample of a study of blood T cell repertoires in COVID-19. Assay: immunoSEQ multiplex PCR; the TCRdb copy retains only in-frame clones and omits some. Of 270,000 or so clones detected, 90% appear once; the ten largest clones hold around 2.3%. The sample comprised peripheral blood. These receptors were collected from a woman aged 55-69 years with COVID-19, enrolled during active disease. CDR3s include the opening cysteine and the closing phenylalanine or tryptophan. The D gene is left open where the match is weak. Size values are once, few and many counts, or a class for expanded clones, and some rows have none.

TRBV5-4	.	TRBJ1-2	many	TGTGCCAGCAGCTTGGAAGACAGGAACTATGGCTACACCTTC	CASSLEDRNYGYTF
TRBV7-9	.	TRBJ2-2	.	TGTGCCAGCAGCCCTCTCCCACAGATACTCCCCGGGGAGCTGTTTTTT	CASSPLPQILPGELFF
TRBV19	.	TRBJ1-2	.	TGTGCCAGTAGTATGGCCGGGGCTAACTATGGCTACACCTTC	CASSMAGANYGYTF
TRBV3-1/TRBV3-2	TRBD2	TRBJ2-1	.	TGTGCCAGCAGCCAATGGACTAGCGGGCCTAATGAGCAGTTCTTC	CASSQWTSGPNEQFF
TRBV4-3	.	TRBJ2-7	.	TGCGCCAGCAGCCTTTTTTCCGCGGAGGTGCTCTGCGAGCAGTACTTC	CASSLFSAEVLCEQYF
TRBV20-1	TRBD2	TRBJ2-7	.	TGCAGTGCTAGTTCGGGACTAGCGGGGATCTACGAGCAGTACTTC	CSASSGLAGIYEQYF
TRBV7-2	TRBD1	TRBJ1-3	.	TGTGCCAGCAGCCCTGGGACAGGGGTTGGAAACACCATATATTTT	CASSPGTGVGNTIYF
TRBV5-1	TRBD1	TRBJ1-4	.	TGCGCCAGCAGCACAGGGGACATGAATTTGGAAAAACTGTTTTTT	CASSTGDMNLEKLFF
TRBV19	.	TRBJ1-6	.	TGTGCCAGTTTGGACAGCCAGGATTCACCCCTCCACTTT	CASLDSQDSPLHF
TRBV6-2/TRBV6-3	TRBD2	TRBJ2-7	.	TGTGCCAGCAGTTACTCGCCGACTAGCGGGGGGAGGCAGTACTTC	CASSYSPTSGGRQYF
TRBV10-3	.	TRBJ1-5	.	TGTGCCATCAGCACCGGGACAAGTAGCAATCAGCCCCAGCATTTT	CAISTGTSSNQPQHF
TRBV3-1/TRBV3-2	.	TRBJ2-5	.	TGTGCCAGCAGCCAATTTTCAGGGAAAGAGACCCAGTACTTC	CASSQFSGKETQYF
TRBV9	.	TRBJ2-5	.	TGTGCCAGCAGCGTAGGTGGGCAGGCTCTGGAGACCCAGTACTTC	CASSVGGQALETQYF
TRBV6-2/TRBV6-3	.	TRBJ2-7	.	TGTGCCAGCAGTTACTCGGACAGCTACGAGCAGTACTTC	CASSYSDSYEQYF
TRBV5-4	.	TRBJ2-5	.	TGTGCCAGCAGCCGCCCCCGGGGAGGGGGCCAAGAGACCCAGTACTTC	CASSRPRGGGQETQYF
TRBV18	TRBD2	TRBJ2-1	.	TGTGCCAGCTCACCATTACCGGGACTAGCGGGGGACTCCTACAATGAGCAGTTCTTC	CASSPLPGLAGDSYNEQFF
TRBV10-3	.	TRBJ2-5	.	TGTGCCATCAGTTTAAACTCTCAAGAGACCCAGTACTTC	CAISLNSQETQYF
TRBV7-3	.	TRBJ1-3	.	TGTGCCAGCAGCTTGACTATTGGAAACACCATATATTTT	CASSLTIGNTIYF
TRBV7-8	.	TRBJ1-3	.	TGTGCCAGCAGCCCCTCCCGGGGCACCATATATTTT	CASSPSRGTIYF
TRBV29-1	.	TRBJ1-2	.	TGCAGCGTTGAAGATCGCCGACAGAACTATGGCTACACCTTC	CSVEDRRQNYGYTF
TRBV10-3	.	TRBJ1-1	.	TGTGCCATCAGTTTCACAGGACAGACTGAAGCTTTCTTT	CAISFTGQTEAFF
TRBV5-6	.	TRBJ1-3	.	TGTGCCAGCAGCTTGTACCTAGACACCATATATTTT	CASSLYLDTIYF
TRBV3-1/TRBV3-2	.	TRBJ1-1	.	TGTGCCAGCAGCCAAGATCTTCCGGGTACGGAAGCTTTCTTT	CASSQDLPGTEAFF
TRBV10-3	.	TRBJ1-3	.	TGTGCCACGTCCCGGGAGGAACTCGGAAACACCATATATTTT	CATSREELGNTIYF
TRBV11-2	TRBD1	TRBJ2-6	.	TGTGCCGGAGGGACAGGGATCTCTGGGGCCAACGTCCTGACTTTC	CAGGTGISGANVLTF
TRBV18	TRBD1	TRBJ1-1	.	TGTGCCAGCTCACCGGGACAGCTGAACACTGAAGCTTTCTTT	CASSPGQLNTEAFF
TRBV5-5	.	TRBJ2-6	.	TGTGCCAGCAGCATCGACAGGTACTCTGGGGCCAACGTCCTGACTTTC	CASSIDRYSGANVLTF
TRBV7-9	TRBD1	TRBJ1-4	.	TGTGCCAGCAGCTTAGTCGGGACAGCTAATGAAAAACTGTTTTTT	CASSLVGTANEKLFF
TRBV19	.	TRBJ1-2	.	TGTGCCAGTACATCCCCAGAGGTCTATGGCTACACCTTC	CASTSPEVYGYTF
TRBV5-1	.	TRBJ2-7	.	TGCGCCAGCAGCTTGGCGGGGTCGCGGGGTGAGCAGTACTTC	CASSLAGSRGEQYF
TRBV5-1	TRBD1	TRBJ1-6	.	TGCGCCAGCAGCTTGGACAGGGGGTCTAATTCACCCCTCCACTTT	CASSLDRGSNSPLHF
TRBV6-4	TRBD1	TRBJ1-6	.	TGTGCCAGCAGTGACTCTGCAGGGGGCCGTAATTCACCCCTCCACTTT	CASSDSAGGRNSPLHF
TRBV3-1/TRBV3-2	.	TRBJ1-1	few	TGTGCCAGCAGCCAAGTCGGGGGCACTGAAGCTTTCTTT	CASSQVGGTEAFF
TRBV19	TRBD1	TRBJ1-5	few	TGTGCCAGTAGTCCGGCCCAGGGGGCGAGTAGCAATCAGCCCCAGCATTTT	CASSPAQGASSNQPQHF
TRBV7-7	TRBD1	TRBJ2-7	once	TGTGCTAGCAGCCCAGGACAGGGCTACGAGCAGTACTTC	CASSPGQGYEQYF
TRBV7-2	.	TRBJ1-5	.	TGTGCCAGCAGCTTAGAAGGGACATCACCCCAGCATTTT	CASSLEGTSPQHF
TRBV19	.	TRBJ1-5	few	TGTGCCAGTAGTATTGGAGGGGGGGACAGCAATCAGCCCCAGCATTTT	CASSIGGGDSNQPQHF
TRBV18	.	TRBJ1-5	.	TGTGCCAGCTCACCCCTTAATAGCAATCAGCCCCAGCATTTT	CASSPLNSNQPQHF
TRBV6-6	TRBD1	TRBJ1-2	.	TGTGCCAGCAGTACCGGGACAGGGCGCTATGGCTACACCTTC	CASSTGTGRYGYTF
TRBV10-3	.	TRBJ1-2	.	TGTGCCATCAGTGAGTCGGGGGAGGCCGATGGCTACACCTTC	CAISESGEADGYTF
TRBV7-2	TRBD1	TRBJ1-2	.	TGTGCCAGCAGCTTAGGAGAAACAGGGGGACTCTATGGCTACACCTTC	CASSLGETGGLYGYTF
TRBV2	.	TRBJ2-7	.	TGTGCCAGCGAGCCCGGGAAACCAGTAACATACGAGCAGTACTTC	CASEPGKPVTYEQYF
TRBV5-4	TRBD2	TRBJ2-1	once	TGTGCCAGCAGCCCCGGGGGGGCTTACAATGAGCAGTTCTTC	CASSPGGAYNEQFF
TRBV9	.	TRBJ1-1	.	TGTGCCAGCAGCGGAGGACAGCCCACAACTTTTTCGAACACTGAAGCTTTCTTT	CASSGGQPTTFSNTEAFF
TRBV6-2/TRBV6-3	.	TRBJ1-5	once	TGTGCCAGCAGTTACGTCGGGGGACGGGGCAATCAGCCCCAGCATTTT	CASSYVGGRGNQPQHF
TRBV12-3/TRBV12-4	.	TRBJ1-2	.	TGTGCCAGCAGTCGGACAGTTCTATATGGCTACACCTTC	CASSRTVLYGYTF
TRBV7-3	.	TRBJ1-2	.	TGTGCCAGCAGCTTAAGCGGGGGATCAATCTATGGCTACACCTTC	CASSLSGGSIYGYTF